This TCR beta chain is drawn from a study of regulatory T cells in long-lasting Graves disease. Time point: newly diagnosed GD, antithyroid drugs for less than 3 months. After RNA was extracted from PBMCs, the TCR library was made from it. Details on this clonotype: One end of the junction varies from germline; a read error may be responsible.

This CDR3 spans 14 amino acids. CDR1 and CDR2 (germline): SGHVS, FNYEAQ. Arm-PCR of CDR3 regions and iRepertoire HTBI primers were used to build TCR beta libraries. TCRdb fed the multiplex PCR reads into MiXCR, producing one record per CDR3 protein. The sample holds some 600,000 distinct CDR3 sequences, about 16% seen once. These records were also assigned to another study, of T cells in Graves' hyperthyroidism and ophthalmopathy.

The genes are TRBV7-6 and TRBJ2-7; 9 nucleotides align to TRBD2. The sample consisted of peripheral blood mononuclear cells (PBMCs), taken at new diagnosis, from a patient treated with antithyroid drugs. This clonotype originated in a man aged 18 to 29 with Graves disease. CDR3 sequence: CASSLAREGGEQYF. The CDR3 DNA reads TGTGCCAGCAGCCTAGCGCGGGAGGGCGGGGAGCAGTACTTC.